These 10 T cell receptor beta chains were all obtained from the same sample, sequenced in a study of OX40 agonist ivuxolimab in advanced cancers. Here immunoSEQ multiplex PCR was the method, and the copy in TCRdb shows in-frame clones only, minus some. The table shows more than 45,000 clones, with about 85% occurring only once. This specimen was CD4+ or CD8+ T cells sorted from blood, taken in a trial of the OX40 agonist ivuxolimab. These receptors originate from an adult with an advanced solid tumor such as melanoma, head and neck, liver or kidney cancer.

The chain employs TRBV10-3 and TRBJ1-3; no firm D call. Between the trimmed V and J ends, which lost 2 bases and 4 bases, there was a span of 3 bases. CDR3 size: 12 residues. Germline lookup yields CDR1 ENHRY and CDR2 SYGVKD. CDR3 amino acids: CAISEMGNTIYF. The CDR3 region has the DNA TGTGCCATCAGTGAGATGGGAAACACCATATATTTT.

J is TRBJ2-3 and V is TRBV7-3; 13 nucleotides match TRBD2. Germline loops: CDR1 SGHTA, CDR2 FQGTGA. Germline trimming cut 4 bases from V and 6 bases from J; bases unmatched to any gene: 4. CDR3 length: 15 amino acids. CDR3 coding DNA: TGTGCCAGCAGCTCCGGGACTAGCGGGGTTGATACGCAGTATTTT. It specifies CASSSGTSGVDTQYF.

This clone has a handful of counts. The chain joins TRBV7-8 to TRBJ1-6; 8 bases are shared with TRBD1. Germline CDR1 and CDR2: SGHVS and FQNEAQ. V was pared by 5 bases and J by 10 bases, with 10 bases of the junction left unmatched. The CDR3 covers 15 residues. As DNA, the CDR3 is TGTGCCAGCAGCCCAGGACAGGGCACGGGGTCACCCCTCCACTTT. Protein product: CASSPGQGTGSPLHF.

In its sample, this clone was seen once. J is TRBJ2-6 and V is TRBV19; the D call may be TRBD1 or TRBD2 (5 bases each). The CDR3 is 16 amino acids. V lost 5 bases and J lost 0, with 11 bases in between. Germline V gene sequence: CDR1 LNHDA, CDR2 SQIVND (reference sequence). The CDR3 loop is CASSSGTDSGANVLTF. Here the CDR3 DNA reads TGTGCCAGTAGTTCCGGGACCGACTCTGGGGCCAACGTCCTGACTTTC. Filled out from reference TRBV19 and TRBJ2-6, the complete variable domain reads DGGITQSPKYLFRKEGQNVTLSCEQNLNHDAMYWYRQDPGQGLRLIYYSQIVNDFQKGDIAEGYSVSREKKESFPLTVTSAQKNPTAFYLCASSSGTDSGANVLTFGAGSRLTVL.

The chain has TRBV29-1 and TRBJ1-5, with 7 bases matching TRBD1. The germline CDR1 and CDR2 sequences are SQVTM and ANQGSEA. Trimming took 3 bases from V and 4 from J; bases not matched to a gene: 9. The CDR3 is 15 amino acids. The CDR3 DNA reads TGCAGCGTTGACCGCACCTCGACAGGGAATCAGCCCCAGCATTTT. Its protein is CSVDRTSTGNQPQHF.

The chain links TRBV2 to TRBJ1-5; no clear D. This CDR3 has 14 amino acids. Germline values: CDR1 SNHLY, CDR2 FYNNEI. Trimming left V 4 bases short and J 0 bases short, with 7 bases between. The DNA of the CDR3 is TGTGCCAGCAGTGGAGGTTTTAGCAATCAGCCCCAGCATTTT. Its protein is CASSGGFSNQPQHF. The full variable domain, rest sourced from reference TRBV2 and TRBJ1-5, is EPEVTQTPSHQVTQMGQEVILRCVPISNHLYFYWYRQILGQKVEFLVSFYNNEISEKSEIFDDQFSVERPDGSNFTLKIRSTKLEDSAMYFCASSGGFSNQPQHFGDGTRLSIL.

This chain uses TRBV5-4 with TRBJ2-1; no reliable D call. The CDR3 loop spans 14 amino acids. Germline CDR1 SGHNT, CDR2 YYREEE (reference sequence). V gave up 0 bases and J gave up 10 bases, with 14 bases separating them. The CDR3 spells CASSLEPLTLEQFF. Written as DNA, the CDR3 is TGTGCCAGCAGCTTGGAGCCCCTTACATTGGAGCAGTTCTTC.

This clone was observed a handful of times. V and J are TRBV7-8 and TRBJ2-5, with TRBD1 matching 7 bases. This CDR3 region has 14 residues. Per the germline V gene, CDR1 is SGHVS and CDR2 is FQNEAQ. J was trimmed by 1 base and V by 5 bases; bases with no gene match: 4. The DNA for the CDR3 is TGTGCCAGCAGCGTGAGGACAGGCCAAGAGACCCAGTACTTC. Its translation: CASSVRTGQETQYF.

V is TRBV11-2 and J is TRBJ2-7; 9 bases map to TRBD2. Germline assignment: CDR1 SGHAT and CDR2 FQNNGV. V was clipped by 1 base and J by 4 bases; unmatched bases: 5. The CDR3 length is 15 residues. The CDR3 here is CASSLGLAGPYEQYF. CDR3 nucleotide sequence: TGTGCCAGCAGCTTAGGTCTAGCGGGACCATACGAGCAGTACTTC.

The chain recombines TRBV6-1 with TRBJ2-7; no clear D. The V gene's germline CDR1 is MNHNS and CDR2 SASEGT. Trimming took off 2 bases at V and 0 bases at J, with 14 bases between the two ends. The CDR3 extends over 16 amino acids. CDR3: CASSEFKGASSYEQYF. The DNA for the CDR3 is TGTGCCAGCAGTGAATTTAAGGGCGCTAGCTCCTACGAGCAGTACTTC.